A single T cell receptor beta chain is shown here with its context. Other DNA sequences in this sample translate to the same CDR3. Trimming removed 6 bases at V and 1 base at J, with 9 bases between. Germline values: CDR1 LNHDA, CDR2 SQIVND (reference sequence). There are 13 residues in the CDR3. The protocol was immunoSEQ multiplex PCR, while the TCRdb copy is restricted to in-frame clones and leaves out a portion. The sample yields 540,000 or so clones, about 89% seen once. This sample is part of a study of blood T cell repertoires in COVID-19. This TCR came from a woman aged 45-59 years with COVID-19, enrolled during active disease. The V call is TRBV19, the J call TRBJ1-1; D unresolved. Input material: peripheral blood. CDR3 region: CASSATRNTEAFF. DNA for the CDR3: TGTGCCAGTAGCGCGACAAGGAACACTGAAGCTTTCTTT.